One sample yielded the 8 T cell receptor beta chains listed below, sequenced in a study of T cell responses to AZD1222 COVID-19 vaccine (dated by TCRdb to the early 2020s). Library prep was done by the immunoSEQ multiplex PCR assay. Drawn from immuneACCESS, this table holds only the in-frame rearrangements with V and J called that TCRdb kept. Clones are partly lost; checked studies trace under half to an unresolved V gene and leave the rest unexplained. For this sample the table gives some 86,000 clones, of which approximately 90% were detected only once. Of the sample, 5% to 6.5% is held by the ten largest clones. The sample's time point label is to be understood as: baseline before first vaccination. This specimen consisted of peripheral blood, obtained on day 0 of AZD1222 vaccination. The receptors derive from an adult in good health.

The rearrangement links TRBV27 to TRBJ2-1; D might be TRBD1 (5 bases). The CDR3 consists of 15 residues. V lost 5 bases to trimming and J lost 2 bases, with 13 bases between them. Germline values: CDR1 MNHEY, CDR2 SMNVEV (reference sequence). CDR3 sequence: CASSPSRVPYNEQFF. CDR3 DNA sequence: TGTGCCAGCAGTCCGAGCAGGGTCCCCTACAATGAGCAGTTCTTC.

CDR3 in amino acids: CASSPGGSGADTQYF. The CDR3 nucleotides read TGTGCCAGCAGCCCTGGGGGGTCTGGCGCAGATACGCAGTATTTT. The gene calls are TRBV11-2 and TRBJ2-3, with D possibly being TRBD2 (6 bases). Trimming took off 5 bases at V and 4 bases at J, with 16 bases between the two ends. The CDR3 covers 15 residues. Germline V gene sequence: CDR1 SGHAT, CDR2 FQNNGV.

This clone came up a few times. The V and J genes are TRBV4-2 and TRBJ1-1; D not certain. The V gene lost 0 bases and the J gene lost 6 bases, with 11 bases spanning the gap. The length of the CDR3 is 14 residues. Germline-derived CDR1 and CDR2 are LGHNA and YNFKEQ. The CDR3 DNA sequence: TGTGCCAGCAGCCAAGAGGAGGGCGATCCTGAAGCTTTCTTT. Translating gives CASSQEEGDPEAFF.

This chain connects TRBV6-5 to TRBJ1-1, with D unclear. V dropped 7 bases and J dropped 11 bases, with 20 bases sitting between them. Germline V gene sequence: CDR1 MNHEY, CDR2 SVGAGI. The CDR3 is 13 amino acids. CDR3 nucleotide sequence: TGTGCCAGCACTGGAGAAGGGTCCTCCGTGGCTTTCTTT. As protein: CASTGEGSSVAFF.

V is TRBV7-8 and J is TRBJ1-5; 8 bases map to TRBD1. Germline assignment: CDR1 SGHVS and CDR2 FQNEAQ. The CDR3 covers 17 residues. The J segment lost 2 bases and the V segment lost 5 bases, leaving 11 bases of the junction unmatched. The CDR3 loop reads CASSEWTGPWGNQPQHF. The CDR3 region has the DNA TGTGCCAGCAGCGAGTGGACAGGGCCTTGGGGCAATCAGCCCCAGCATTTT. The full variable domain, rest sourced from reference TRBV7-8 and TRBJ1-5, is GAGVSQSPRYKVAKRGQDVALRCDPISGHVSLFWYQQALGQGPEFLTYFQNEAQLDKSGLPSDRFFAERPEGSVSTLKIQRTQQEDSAVYLCASSEWTGPWGNQPQHFGDGTRLSIL.

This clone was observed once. The CDR3 sequence: CATSDFNEQFF. The CDR3 nucleotides read TGTGCCACCAGTGATTTCAATGAGCAGTTCTTC. The chain links TRBV24-1 to TRBJ2-1; D unclear. The germline V gene encodes CDR1 KGHDR and CDR2 SFDVKD. Trimming took 1 base from V and 6 from J, leaving 0 bases between them. This CDR3 has 11 residues.

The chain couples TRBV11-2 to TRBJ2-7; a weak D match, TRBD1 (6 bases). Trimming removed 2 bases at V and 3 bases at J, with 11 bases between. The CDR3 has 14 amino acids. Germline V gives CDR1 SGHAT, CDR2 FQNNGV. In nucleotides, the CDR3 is TGTGCCAGCAGCTTATTCAGGGGATACTACGAGCAGTACTTC. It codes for CASSLFRGYYEQYF. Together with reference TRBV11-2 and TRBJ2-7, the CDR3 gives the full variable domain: EAGVAQSPRYKIIEKRQSVAFWCNPISGHATLYWYQQILGQGPKLLIQFQNNGVVDDSQLPKDRFSAERLKGVDSTLKIQPAKLEDSAVYLCASSLFRGYYEQYFGPGTRLTVT.

For the CDR3, the DNA is TGTGCCAGCAGCGATATACAGGGGACCAGAGGCTACACCTTC. Translated, it gives CASSDIQGTRGYTF. The chain is built from TRBV6-2 or TRBV6-3 and TRBJ1-2, with 7 bases lining up with TRBD1. V trimming: 6 bases; J trimming: 8 bases; junction bases outside the gene matches: 12. This CDR3 spans 14 amino acids. From germline, CDR1 is MNHEY and CDR2 SVGEGT.